A selection of T cell receptor beta chains follows, all from one sample in a study of post-analysis software for immune sequencing data. In TCRdb, the PCR reads were re-called with MiXCR into one record per CDR3 protein. The sample carries about 460,000 distinct CDR3 sequences, around 40% recorded once. Material for sequencing was blood. Receptors originate from a girl aged 5 to 17 with multiple sclerosis. CDR3s include the opening cysteine and the closing phenylalanine or tryptophan. The D gene is left open where the match is weak. Expanded clones get a size class; other rows say once, few or many, or leave the size out.

D gene	CDR3 length	J gene	V gene	clone size	CDR3 DNA	CDR3 protein
TRBD2	15	TRBJ2-7	TRBV4-1	NA	TGCGCCAGCAGCCACGGGCCCTTCGGGGGGTACGAGCAGTACTTC	CASSHGPFGGYEQYF
NA	15	TRBJ2-3	TRBV6-4	few	TGTGCCAGCAGTGACTCGTACTACAGCACAGATACGCAGTATTTT	CASSDSYYSTDTQYF
TRBD2	15	TRBJ2-1	TRBV28	NA	TGTGCCAGCAGTTGGGGGGGACTCCGGGCGGGTGAGCAGTTCTTC	CASSWGGLRAGEQFF
NA	13	TRBJ2-7	TRBV27	few	TGTGCCAGCAGTTTTGGCTTATACTACGAGCAGTACTTC	CASSFGLYYEQYF
NA	14	TRBJ1-1	TRBV7-3	NA	TGTGCCAGCAGCTTAAGAATGGGTGGCACTGAAGCTTTCTTT	CASSLRMGGTEAFF
TRBD2	15	TRBJ2-5	TRBV7-9	NA	TGTGCCAGCAGACCCGGACTAGCGGACCTAGGGACCCAGTACTTC	CASRPGLADLGTQYF
TRBD2	16	TRBJ2-5	TRBV12-5	NA	TGTGCTAGTGGTCTAGGACTAGCGGGGTACCCGGAGACCCAGTACTTC	CASGLGLAGYPETQYF
TRBD1	14	TRBJ2-1	TRBV5-6	few	TGTGCCGGCAGCTTGGGACAGCCGTACAATGAGCAGTTCTTC	CAGSLGQPYNEQFF
TRBD2	14	TRBJ2-7	TRBV5-6	many	TGTGCCAGCAGCTTCGCGGGAGGTAACTACGAGCAGTACTTC	CASSFAGGNYEQYF
TRBD1	18	TRBJ2-1	TRBV24-1	NA	TGTGCCACCAGTGATCGGACAGGTAGTGGTTGGTCCTACAATGAGCAGTTCTTC	CATSDRTGSGWSYNEQFF
NA	16	TRBJ2-5	TRBV2	NA	TGTGCCAGCAGACCATCGGGGGCGGGGGCTCAAGAGACCCAGTACTTC	CASRPSGAGAQETQYF
TRBD2	16	TRBJ2-4	TRBV6-2/TRBV6-3	NA	TGTGCCAGTGTACCCCGGCTAGCGGAGGCCAAAAACATTCAGTACTTC	CASVPRLAEAKNIQYF
TRBD2	14	TRBJ2-3	TRBV7-2	NA	TGTGCCAGCCGGAGAGGGGCTAGCGGGGATACGCAGTATTTT	CASRRGASGDTQYF
TRBD2	17	TRBJ2-1	TRBV18	NA	TGTGCCAGCTCAACACCGGGACTAGCGGGAGCTTACAATGAGCAGTTCTTC	CASSTPGLAGAYNEQFF
TRBD1	15	TRBJ2-5	TRBV10-3	many	TGTGCCATCAGTGAGTCGACAGGGTTAAGCGAGACCCAGTACTTC	CAISESTGLSETQYF
NA	14	TRBJ1-1	TRBV28	NA	TGTGCCAGCAGTTTAAATCGAAGGGACACTGAAGCTTTCTTT	CASSLNRRDTEAFF
NA	12	TRBJ2-1	TRBV29-1	NA	TGCAGCGTATCGGCGGTAGACAATGAGCAGTTCTTC	CSVSAVDNEQFF
NA	19	TRBJ2-1	TRBV7-2	once	TGTGCCAGCAGCTTAGAGGCAACAGGAGGCCCTGGATCCTACAATGAGCAGTTCTTC	CASSLEATGGPGSYNEQFF
TRBD2	16	TRBJ2-2	TRBV7-6	NA	TGTGCCAGCAGCACCCGACTAGCGGGAGGGCCAAAGGAGCTGTTTTTT	CASSTRLAGGPKELFF
NA	17	TRBJ2-1	TRBV7-9	NA	TGTGCCAGCAGCTTAGCGCGCCCCGTGGGCTCCTACAATGAGCAGTTCTTC	CASSLARPVGSYNEQFF
NA	13	TRBJ1-2	TRBV11-2	few	TGTGCCAGCAGAATGAACCACCGGGCCGGCTACACCTTC	CASRMNHRAGYTF
NA	13	TRBJ1-2	TRBV10-3	few	TGTGCCATTGGGGAGGATGTTAACTATGGCTACACCTTC	CAIGEDVNYGYTF
NA	12	TRBJ2-3	TRBV29-1	NA	TGCAGCGTTGAGGGCCTCGCGGATACGCAGTATTTT	CSVEGLADTQYF
TRBD1	15	TRBJ2-5	TRBV5-1	few	TGCGCCAGCAGCCCACCCGGACAGGGGGAAGAGACCCAGTACTTC	CASSPPGQGEETQYF
TRBD2	18	TRBJ2-1	TRBV5-4	NA	TGTGCCAGCAGCCCAGATAGCGGGAGGGGCATGGGTTACAATGAGCAGTTCTTC	CASSPDSGRGMGYNEQFF
NA	12	TRBJ2-3	TRBV7-9	NA	TGTGCCAGCAGCTTAGTCCCCCGGACGCAGTATTTT	CASSLVPRTQYF
NA	14	TRBJ2-3	TRBV6-5	NA	TGTGCCAGCAGTTACGGCAGGAGCACAGATACGCAGTATTTT	CASSYGRSTDTQYF
NA	13	TRBJ2-3	TRBV20-1	NA	TGCAGTGGAGGATCGGAATTGACAGATACGCAGTATTTT	CSGGSELTDTQYF
TRBD1	14	TRBJ2-1	TRBV10-2	NA	TGCGCCAGCGGGACAGGGAGTCTGTACAATGAGCAGTTCTTC	CASGTGSLYNEQFF
NA	17	TRBJ2-5	TRBV20-1	few	TGCAGTGCTAGAGACCCGGGGGGAGGGGGAAAACAAGAGACCCAGTACTTC	CSARDPGGGGKQETQYF
NA	15	TRBJ2-7	TRBV20-1	NA	TGCAGTGCTAGTCTAATGTCCAGAGCCCTCTACGAGCAGTACTTC	CSASLMSRALYEQYF
NA	17	TRBJ2-1	TRBV5-1	few	TGCGCCAGCAGCCTAGGACAGCCCCCCAGCTCCTACAATGAGCAGTTCTTC	CASSLGQPPSSYNEQFF
NA	18	TRBJ2-3	TRBV7-6	NA	TGTGCCAGCACCAGAAAGAGGGACGGGCTCGGAGGGGAAGATACGCAGTATTTT	CASTRKRDGLGGEDTQYF
NA	13	TRBJ1-1	TRBV29-1	NA	TGCAGCGTTTCCCCTGCGTTGAGCACTGAAGCTTTCTTT	CSVSPALSTEAFF
NA	17	TRBJ1-4	TRBV5-1	few	TGCGCCAGCAGACTTGGAGGTGGGGGGGCAACTAATGAAAAACTGTTTTTT	CASRLGGGGATNEKLFF
TRBD2	17	TRBJ2-5	TRBV4-1	NA	TGCGCCAGCAGCCAAGAGGCTAGCGGGCCGTACCAAGAGACCCAGTACTTC	CASSQEASGPYQETQYF
NA	12	TRBJ1-6	TRBV6-5	few	TGTGCCAGCAGTCGGACGGGTTCACCCCTCCACTTT	CASSRTGSPLHF
TRBD1	14	TRBJ2-1	TRBV9	NA	TGTGCCAGCAGCGAGACGACAGGGGCCAATGAGCAGTTCTTC	CASSETTGANEQFF
NA	15	TRBJ1-2	TRBV5-5	NA	TGTGCCAGCAGCTCTCTCGATCGGGGTAGAGATGGCTACACCTTC	CASSSLDRGRDGYTF
NA	13	TRBJ1-1	TRBV5-6	NA	TGTGCCAGCAGCTTCTTCGGGGGGACTGAAGCTTTCTTT	CASSFFGGTEAFF
TRBD1	15	TRBJ2-7	TRBV11-2	NA	TGTGCCAGCAGCTGGGTGACAGGGGGAAGAAACGAGCAGTACTTC	CASSWVTGGRNEQYF